This T cell receptor beta chain was captured by sequencing in a study of T cell repertoires in cytomegalovirus infection. The overall study: CMV epitopes that were recently identified and HLA-C-restricted were used alongside well-studied HLA-B-restricted ones.

Turning to this clonotype: What it binds is not known.

TCRdb processed the reads anew with MiXCR; each CDR3 protein has one entry. The sample shows around 900,000 distinct CDR3 sequences, roughly a third of them seen only once. The CDR3 sequence is 18 residues long. The ends were cut back, 0 bases at V and 0 bases at J, with 18 bases in the middle. Germline values: CDR1 SGHRS, CDR2 YFSETQ. Study conclusions and caveats: The ex vivo response showed dominance by HLA-C-restricted CMV-specific TCR beta clonotypes.

The V call is TRBV5-1, the J call TRBJ2-5; the D is unclear. The sequenced sample was cultured CD8+ T cells from PBMCs, obtained from culture after CMV antigen stimulation. This TCR derives from a human donor in good health (CMV status not recorded). Some clones in this sample may be carry-over from other donors' samples. CDR3 amino acids: CASSLVPHSDWYQETQYF. The CDR3 DNA is TGCGCCAGCAGCTTGGTTCCCCACAGCGACTGGTACCAAGAGACCCAGTACTTC.